Listed below are T cell receptor beta chains from one sample, sequenced in a study of identical twins. Each CDR3 protein gets one entry after TCRdb re-called the 5' RACE reads with MiXCR. The data contain roughly 490,000 distinct CDR3 sequences, over 11% of them singletons. These data were likewise used in another study, on yellow fever vaccine responses in identical twins.

Material for sequencing was CD4+ T cells sorted from blood. These receptors all stem from a woman younger than 30 in good health. Each CDR3 is given with its conserved first and last residue. Each record gives: clone size, D gene, J gene, V gene, CDR3 protein, CDR3 DNA. D genes are given only for firm matches. Part of the rows lack a size; the others show once, few, many or a class for expanded clones.

NA	TRBD1	TRBJ1-4	TRBV27	CASSFRGLDEKLFF	TGTGCCAGCAGTTTCAGGGGGCTGGACGAAAAACTGTTTTTT
NA	NA	TRBJ2-3	TRBV5-1	CASSIGRLTDTQYF	TGCGCCAGCAGCATCGGCCGGCTCACAGATACGCAGTATTTT
few	NA	TRBJ2-7	TRBV3-1	CASSQFGGAFYEQYF	TGTGCCAGCAGCCAATTCGGCGGGGCCTTCTACGAGCAGTACTTC
NA	NA	TRBJ2-2	TRBV5-5	CASSLALAKNTGELFF	TGTGCCAGCAGCTTGGCCCTAGCGAAGAACACCGGGGAGCTGTTTTTT
few	TRBD1	TRBJ2-3	TRBV5-1	CASSSIRQGWTDTQYF	TGCGCCAGCAGCTCGATTCGACAGGGGTGGACAGATACGCAGTATTTT
many	NA	TRBJ1-1	TRBV21-1	CASSKAGRETEAFF	TGTGCCAGCAGCAAAGCGGGACGAGAGACTGAAGCTTTCTTT
NA	NA	TRBJ2-2	TRBV5-1	CASSPDGSAGELFF	TGCGCTAGCAGCCCGGACGGGTCCGCGGGGGAGCTGTTTTTT
many	NA	TRBJ2-3	TRBV27	CASSRLSGGRNTQYF	TGTGCCAGCAGTAGGCTAAGTGGGGGGAGGAATACGCAGTATTTT
NA	TRBD1	TRBJ2-5	TRBV11-2	CASSKTGDREETQYF	TGTGCCAGCAGCAAGACGGGTGACAGGGAAGAGACCCAGTACTTC
NA	NA	TRBJ2-3	TRBV7-9	CASSLHTGLTDTQYF	TGTGCCAGCAGCTTACATACGGGGCTCACAGATACGCAGTATTTT
many	NA	TRBJ2-5	TRBV5-1	CASSYKETQYF	TGTGCCAGCAGTTATAAAGAGACCCAGTACTTC
many	NA	TRBJ2-5	TRBV10-3	CAIRSDRPHGFQETQYF	TGTGCCATCAGGTCGGACCGGCCACATGGGTTTCAAGAGACCCAGTACTTC
NA	NA	TRBJ2-5	TRBV6-5	CASTVQETQYF	TGTGCCAGCACCGTTCAAGAGACCCAGTACTTC
few	NA	TRBJ2-7	TRBV6-2/TRBV6-3	CASSYDSGIVNYEQYF	TGTGCCAGCAGTTATGACAGCGGCATTGTAAACTACGAGCAGTACTTC
NA	TRBD1	TRBJ1-4	TRBV3-1	CASSQVRTGGGEKLFF	TGTGCCAGCAGCCAAGTTCGAACAGGGGGAGGAGAAAAACTGTTTTTT
few	TRBD1	TRBJ2-7	TRBV27	CASRDTGASYEQYF	TGTGCCAGCAGGGATACAGGGGCATCCTACGAGCAGTACTTC
NA	NA	TRBJ2-7	TRBV25-1	CASRTGARYEQYF	TGTGCCAGCAGAACGGGGGCAAGATACGAGCAGTACTTC
NA	TRBD2	TRBJ2-7	TRBV5-1	CASSVRLAGEQYF	TGCGCCAGCAGCGTAAGACTAGCGGGAGAGCAGTACTTC
few	TRBD1	TRBJ1-5	TRBV28	CASSSHGTGGVGSNQPQHF	TGTGCCAGCAGTTCTCACGGGACAGGGGGCGTAGGGAGCAATCAGCCCCAGCATTTT
NA	NA	TRBJ2-1	TRBV11-1	CASSPGGGPTKSYNEQFF	TGTGCCAGCAGCCCTGGGGGAGGTCCCACAAAATCCTACAATGAGCAGTTCTTC
NA	TRBD1	TRBJ2-7	TRBV20-1	CSAFGTGGLQYF	TGCAGTGCCTTCGGGACAGGGGGTTTGCAGTACTTC
few	NA	TRBJ1-4	TRBV7-6	CARWAAGRAVGTNEKLFF	TGTGCCAGATGGGCCGCGGGCAGGGCTGTAGGGACTAATGAAAAACTGTTTTTT
few	NA	TRBJ2-1	TRBV6-5	CASSYPRRNEQFF	TGTGCCAGCAGTTACCCCCGTCGTAATGAGCAGTTCTTC
NA	NA	TRBJ1-1	TRBV6-2/TRBV6-3	CASSSQPYGAFF	TGTGCCAGCAGTTCTCAGCCCTACGGGGCTTTCTTT
NA	NA	TRBJ1-2	TRBV28	CASRSASYGYTF	TGTGCCAGCAGGTCAGCCTCCTATGGCTACACCTTC
many	NA	TRBJ2-1	TRBV29-1	CSIRDPNNEQFF	TGCAGCATCCGGGACCCTAACAATGAGCAGTTCTTC
many	TRBD1	TRBJ2-7	TRBV4-2	CASSPPGTGYEQYF	TGTGCCAGCAGCCCGCCTGGGACAGGCTACGAGCAGTACTTC
NA	NA	TRBJ2-5	TRBV5-1	CASSLDSRTQYF	TGCGCCAGCAGCCTAGACAGCCGTACCCAGTACTTC
few	TRBD1	TRBJ2-7	TRBV12-3/TRBV12-4	CASTPTTGAHEQYF	TGTGCCAGCACTCCGACTACAGGGGCCCACGAGCAGTACTTC
NA	NA	TRBJ2-5	TRBV6-6	CASSYLDEETQYF	TGTGCCAGCAGTTACTTGGACGAAGAGACCCAGTACTTC
NA	NA	TRBJ2-1	TRBV5-1	CASSLDGGAGEQFF	TGCGCCAGCAGCTTGGACGGCGGGGCGGGTGAGCAGTTCTTC
NA	TRBD2	TRBJ2-2	TRBV10-3	CATGTSGNGGELFF	TGTGCCACCGGGACTAGCGGGAACGGCGGGGAGCTGTTTTTT
NA	TRBD2	TRBJ2-7	TRBV4-3	CASSQQIQAGKRYEQYF	TGCGCCAGCAGCCAACAGATCCAAGCGGGAAAGAGGTACGAGCAGTACTTC
many	NA	TRBJ2-7	TRBV5-1	CASSPRTNEQYF	TGCGCCAGCAGCCCAAGGACGAACGAGCAGTACTTC
few	NA	TRBJ2-7	TRBV27	CASSPWNPGYEQYF	TGTGCCAGCAGTCCATGGAATCCGGGATACGAGCAGTACTTC
NA	TRBD2	TRBJ2-7	TRBV20-1	CSARESQRGGSYEQYF	TGCAGTGCTAGAGAGAGCCAGCGGGGGGGTTCCTACGAGCAGTACTTC